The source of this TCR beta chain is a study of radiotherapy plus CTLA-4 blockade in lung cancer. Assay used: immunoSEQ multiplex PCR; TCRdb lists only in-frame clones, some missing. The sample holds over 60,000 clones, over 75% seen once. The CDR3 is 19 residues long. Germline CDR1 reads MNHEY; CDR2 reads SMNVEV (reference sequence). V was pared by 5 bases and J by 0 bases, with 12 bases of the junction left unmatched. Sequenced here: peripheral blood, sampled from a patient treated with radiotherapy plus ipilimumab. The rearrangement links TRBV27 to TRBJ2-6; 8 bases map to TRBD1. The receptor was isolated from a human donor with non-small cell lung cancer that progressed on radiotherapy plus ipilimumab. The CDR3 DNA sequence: TGTGCCAGCAGTACCTATACCGGGACAGGATTCTCTGGGGCCAACGTCCTGACTTTC. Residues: CASSTYTGTGFSGANVLTF.